This T cell receptor beta chain was captured in a study of cytomegalovirus exposure and HLA in healthy donors. Study conclusions and caveats: An observed cluster of highly shared sequence variants was recorded as a likely sequencing artifact.

This clone was seen a few times. Its antigen remains unidentified. The V gene lost 7 bases and the J gene lost 0 bases, with 3 bases spanning the gap. CDR1 and CDR2 (germline): SGHTA, FQGNSA. The CDR3 runs 11 residues. The PCR made use of 60 Vbeta and 13 Jbeta primers. The protocol was immunoSEQ multiplex PCR, while the TCRdb copy is restricted to in-frame clones and leaves out a portion. The sample holds about 60,000 clones, 70% seen once. Sequenced: PBMCs. The receptor was isolated from a woman aged 55-70 years in good health and CMV-seropositive. The gene calls are TRBV7-2 and TRBJ1-2; no clear D. In DNA form, the CDR3 reads TGTGCCAGCATCTCTAACTATGGCTACACCTTC. It translates to CASISNYGYTF.